Listed below are T cell receptor beta chains from one sample, sequenced in a study of T cells after yellow fever vaccination. Via MiXCR, TCRdb re-called the 5' RACE reads, giving one row per CDR3 protein. The top ten clones hold 3% to 4% of a sample with some 340,000 distinct CDR3 sequences, about 10% of them seen once. The input for sequencing was CD4+ T cells sorted from PBMCs, taken 45 days after the yellow fever booster vaccination. All receptors come from a man aged 18 to 29 who received the YFV17D yellow fever vaccine. CDR3s include the opening cysteine and the closing phenylalanine or tryptophan. D genes are given only for firm matches. Expanded clones are given a class, and other clones once, few, many or no size at all.

j_call: TRBJ1-5; d_call: -; clone_size: many; v_call: TRBV6-2/TRBV6-3; cdr3_aa: CASGFYSNQPQHF; cdr3_nt: TGTGCCAGCGGATTCTATAGCAATCAGCCCCAGCATTTT
j_call: TRBJ2-5; d_call: -; clone_size: -; v_call: TRBV9; cdr3_aa: CASSATGTPPETQYF; cdr3_nt: TGTGCCAGCAGTGCCACCGGGACTCCACCAGAGACCCAGTACTTC
j_call: TRBJ2-6; d_call: TRBD1; clone_size: -; v_call: TRBV2; cdr3_aa: CASSTFGTGTTGANVLTF; cdr3_nt: TGTGCCAGCAGTACGTTCGGGACAGGGACTACCGGGGCCAACGTCCTGACTTTC
j_call: TRBJ2-3; d_call: TRBD2; clone_size: once; v_call: TRBV29-1; cdr3_aa: CSVTGGASTDTQYF; cdr3_nt: TGCAGCGTTACCGGGGGGGCCTCCACAGATACGCAGTATTTT
j_call: TRBJ2-5; d_call: -; clone_size: -; v_call: TRBV20-1; cdr3_aa: CSAGTETQYF; cdr3_nt: TGCAGTGCTGGAACAGAGACCCAGTACTTC
j_call: TRBJ2-5; d_call: -; clone_size: -; v_call: TRBV5-1; cdr3_aa: CASTPSGAETQYF; cdr3_nt: TGCGCCAGCACCCCTTCGGGGGCGGAGACCCAGTACTTC
j_call: TRBJ1-2; d_call: TRBD1; clone_size: few; v_call: TRBV6-5; cdr3_aa: CASRTGTNYGYTF; cdr3_nt: TGTGCCAGCCGGACAGGGACGAACTATGGCTACACCTTC
j_call: TRBJ2-3; d_call: -; clone_size: -; v_call: TRBV9; cdr3_aa: CASSVVSYSDTQYF; cdr3_nt: TGTGCCAGCAGCGTAGTAAGCTACTCAGATACGCAGTATTTT
j_call: TRBJ2-5; d_call: TRBD1; clone_size: -; v_call: TRBV5-1; cdr3_aa: CASSLTTGIQETQYF; cdr3_nt: TGCGCCAGCAGCCTAACGACAGGGATCCAAGAGACCCAGTACTTC
j_call: TRBJ1-3; d_call: -; clone_size: -; v_call: TRBV4-1; cdr3_aa: CASSQGASSGNTIYF; cdr3_nt: TGCGCCAGCAGCCAAGGGGCTAGCTCTGGAAACACCATATATTTT
j_call: TRBJ1-6; d_call: TRBD1; clone_size: many; v_call: TRBV5-1; cdr3_aa: CASSRGDRDGSPLHF; cdr3_nt: TGCGCCAGCAGCCGCGGGGACAGGGACGGTTCACCCCTCCACTTT
j_call: TRBJ2-2; d_call: -; clone_size: -; v_call: TRBV10-1; cdr3_aa: CASTGGTYGTGELFF; cdr3_nt: TGCGCCAGCACGGGCGGGACTTACGGCACCGGGGAGCTGTTTTTT
j_call: TRBJ1-1; d_call: -; clone_size: few; v_call: TRBV7-2; cdr3_aa: CASSLDGGVGDTEAFF; cdr3_nt: TGTGCCAGCAGCTTAGACGGGGGAGTGGGGGACACTGAAGCTTTCTTT
j_call: TRBJ2-7; d_call: -; clone_size: -; v_call: TRBV7-2; cdr3_aa: CASSLQGRVYDEQYF; cdr3_nt: TGTGCCAGCAGCTTACAGGGTAGGGTCTACGACGAGCAGTACTTC
j_call: TRBJ2-1; d_call: TRBD2; clone_size: -; v_call: TRBV4-2; cdr3_aa: CASSQEEMTSGLLSYNEQFF; cdr3_nt: TGTGCCAGCAGCCAAGAAGAAATGACTAGCGGGCTACTTTCCTACAATGAGCAGTTCTTC
j_call: TRBJ2-2; d_call: -; clone_size: -; v_call: TRBV27; cdr3_aa: CASSPPPGTGELFF; cdr3_nt: TGTGCCAGCAGTCCCCCGCCCGGCACCGGGGAGCTGTTTTTT
j_call: TRBJ2-5; d_call: -; clone_size: few; v_call: TRBV11-2; cdr3_aa: CASSPRVALEEETQYF; cdr3_nt: TGTGCCAGCAGCCCCCGGGTGGCCCTAGAGGAAGAGACCCAGTACTTC
j_call: TRBJ2-3; d_call: -; clone_size: few; v_call: TRBV7-2; cdr3_aa: CASSATGPLRDTQYF; cdr3_nt: TGTGCCAGCAGCGCAACGGGACCTCTCCGAGATACGCAGTATTTT
j_call: TRBJ2-3; d_call: -; clone_size: few; v_call: TRBV27; cdr3_aa: CASSSGQFTDTQYF; cdr3_nt: TGTGCCAGCTCCTCGGGTCAGTTCACAGATACGCAGTATTTT
j_call: TRBJ2-3; d_call: TRBD2; clone_size: -; v_call: TRBV5-1; cdr3_aa: CASSLLDGGADTQYF; cdr3_nt: TGCGCCAGCAGCTTGCTGGACGGGGGGGCAGATACGCAGTATTTT
j_call: TRBJ2-3; d_call: TRBD2; clone_size: -; v_call: TRBV29-1; cdr3_aa: CSVVASGGHTDTQYF; cdr3_nt: TGCAGCGTTGTAGCTAGCGGGGGCCACACAGATACGCAGTATTTT
j_call: TRBJ2-3; d_call: -; clone_size: -; v_call: TRBV29-1; cdr3_aa: CSVEGPSTDTQYF; cdr3_nt: TGCAGCGTTGAAGGTCCTAGCACAGATACGCAGTATTTT